This TCR beta chain was sequenced in a study of cytomegalovirus exposure and HLA in healthy donors. Regarding the study as a whole: Altogether, 150 to 200 TCR beta chains were recorded as cytomegalovirus-associated. In the roughly 130 validation repertoires, a later analysis found that first-cohort TCR clusters tended to co-occur.

The protocol was immunoSEQ multiplex PCR, while the TCRdb copy is restricted to in-frame clones and leaves out a portion. The sample shows 250,000 to 300,000 clones, about 90% of them seen only once. The CDR3 contains 17 residues. The V gene end was trimmed by 3 bases and the J gene end by 1 base; junction bases not matched to a gene: 10. CDR1 and CDR2 from the germline V gene are SGHDT and YYEEEE. About this clone itself: Its antigen remains unidentified.

The receptor was derived from a woman aged 18-29 years in good health and CMV-seronegative. The chain couples TRBV5-6 to TRBJ1-1, with 9 bases aligning to TRBD1. Sequences were obtained from PBMCs. The CDR3 DNA sequence: TGTGCCAGCAGCTGGTTTGGACAGGGGACGCGGAACACTGAAGCTTTCTTT. Its translation: CASSWFGQGTRNTEAFF.